This TCR beta chain originates from a study of blood T cell repertoires in COVID-19. Sequencing used immunoSEQ multiplex PCR; TCRdb keeps in-frame clones, though not all of them. This sample has about 220,000 clones, with 75% to 90% found just once. Germline lookup yields CDR1 SGDLS and CDR2 YYNGEE. This CDR3 comprises 13 residues. V was pared by 3 bases and J by 3 bases, with 9 bases between. This TCR was sampled from a woman of 80 years or more with COVID-19, enrolled during active disease. The sequencing input was peripheral blood. The genes are TRBV9 and TRBJ1-2; weak D call: TRBD1 (5 bases). The CDR3 nucleotides read TGTGCCAGCAGCGCCGACAGATACTATGGCTACACCTTC. Its translation is CASSADRYYGYTF.